These 18 T cell receptor beta chains came from one sample sequenced in a study of blood T cell repertoires in COVID-19 (dated by TCRdb to about 2020). Library preparation employed the immunoSEQ multiplex PCR assay. TCRdb obtained this table from immuneACCESS and retained in-frame rearrangements with V and J assigned. These tables miss some clones; where compared with another copy, unresolved V genes account for less than half of the shortfall, and the remainder is unexplained. The sample records 150,000 to 200,000 clones, roughly 80% of which are singletons. The biggest ten clones account for about 14% of the sample. Specimen: peripheral blood. Receptors originate from a woman aged 70 to 79 with COVID-19, enrolled during active disease.

There are a few counts of this clone. The J gene is TRBJ2-5, the V gene TRBV7-6; D is perhaps TRBD2 (5 bases). This CDR3 is 15 amino acids long. The germline gives CDR1 SGHVS, CDR2 FNYEAQ. V lost 5 bases to trimming and J lost 4 bases, with 17 bases between them. The CDR3 DNA reads as TGTGCCAGCAGCGTCCTAACAGCGGCGGCAGAGACCCAGTACTTC. It codes for CASSVLTAAAETQYF.

The rearrangement uses TRBV27 and TRBJ2-7; D gene ambiguous. Germline V gives CDR1 MNHEY, CDR2 SMNVEV (reference sequence). The V end was cut by 6 bases, the J end by 0 bases, with 15 bases between. The CDR3 contains 15 residues. The CDR3 protein is CASRPPGWASYEQYF. Here the CDR3 DNA reads TGTGCCAGCAGACCTCCAGGTTGGGCCTCCTACGAGCAGTACTTC.

V usage is TRBV15 and J usage is TRBJ1-2; the D gene is possibly TRBD1 (6 bases). V dropped 4 bases and J dropped 2 bases, with 14 bases sitting between them. Germline-derived CDR1 and CDR2 are LNHNV and YYDKDF (reference sequence). This CDR3 comprises 15 residues. CDR3: CATSTTGFKNYGYTF. The CDR3 DNA sequence: TGTGCCACCAGCACTACAGGGTTTAAAAACTATGGCTACACCTTC.

This chain links TRBV6-8 with TRBJ2-5; 7 bases line up with TRBD2. Germline values: CDR1 MNHGY, CDR2 SAAAGT. V was clipped by 3 bases and J by 5 bases; unmatched bases: 6. This CDR3 contains 14 residues. The CDR3 reads CASSYCGSQETQYF. The CDR3 DNA reads TGTGCCAGCAGTTATTGCGGGAGCCAGGAGACCCAGTACTTC.

This rearrangement joins TRBV7-2 to TRBJ1-1; 7 bases map to TRBD1. The germline V gene encodes CDR1 SGHTA and CDR2 FQGNSA. This CDR3 is built from 14 residues. The V and J ends lost 4 bases and 2 bases, in that order; junction bases with no gene match: 4. The CDR3 spells CASSSTGPNTEAFF. The CDR3 coding sequence is TGTGCCAGCAGCTCGACAGGGCCCAACACTGAAGCTTTCTTT.

The J gene is TRBJ2-2, the V gene TRBV19; possible D gene TRBD1, 5 bases. The germline V gene has CDR1 LNHDA and CDR2 SQIVND (reference sequence). V was trimmed by 6 bases and J by 6 bases, leaving 11 bases between them. This CDR3 contains 13 residues. Here the CDR3 reads CASSPGIPGELFF. In DNA, the CDR3 is TGTGCCAGTAGCCCAGGGATTCCCGGGGAGCTGTTTTTT.

The chain recombines TRBV11-2 with TRBJ2-7; 7 bases are a match to TRBD2. The V segment lost 1 base and the J segment 0 bases; nucleotides outside the gene matches: 3. From germline, CDR1 is SGHAT and CDR2 FQNNGV. This CDR3 has 15 amino acids. The CDR3 DNA is TGTGCCAGCAGCTTAGCAGCGGGGAACTCCTACGAGCAGTACGTC. Protein sequence: CASSLAAGNSYEQYV.

The genes are TRBV20-1 and TRBJ2-7; a weak D match, TRBD1 (5 bases). The CDR3 consists of 11 residues. Germline V gene data show CDR1 as DFQATT and CDR2 as SNEGSKA (reference sequence). The CDR3 loop is CRGLRNLEQYV. The CDR3, as DNA: TGCAGGGGGCTTAGGAATCTCGAGCAGTACGTC.

This chain uses TRBV6-5 with TRBJ2-1, with TRBD2 matching over 8 bases. Trimming took 8 bases from V and 6 from J; bases not matched to a gene: 6. In germline, CDR1 is MNHEY, CDR2 SVGAGI. This CDR3 is built from 13 residues. CDR3 region: CASGLAALNEQFF. CDR3 in DNA: TGTGCCAGCGGACTAGCAGCTCTCAATGAGCAGTTCTTC.

As concerns this clone: Other DNA sequences in the sample encode the same CDR3. The J gene is TRBJ1-3, the V gene TRBV5-6; 7 bases are a match to TRBD1. CDR3 length: 14 residues. V lost 1 base, J lost 4 bases, and 2 bases stayed unmatched. Germline CDR1 SGHDT, CDR2 YYEEEE. Written as DNA, the CDR3 is TGTGCCAGCAGCTTGACAGGGGACGGAAACACCATATATTTT. This gives the protein CASSLTGDGNTIYF.

The chain is built from TRBV20-1 and TRBJ2-7, with 9 bases lining up with TRBD2. Germline-derived CDR1 and CDR2 are DFQATT and SNEGSKA (reference sequence). V trimming: 3 bases; J trimming: 2 bases; junction bases outside the gene matches: 5. The CDR3 has 14 residues. The CDR3 here is CSASPLAGTYEQYF. The CDR3 nucleotides are TGCAGTGCTAGTCCCCTAGCGGGGACCTACGAGCAGTACTTC.

There are a few counts of this clone. The V gene is TRBV18, the J gene TRBJ1-2; 9 positions agree with TRBD1. V was pared by 6 bases and J by 5 bases, with 7 bases of the junction left unmatched. The length of the CDR3 is 14 residues. Germline V gene lookup returns CDR1 KGHSH and CDR2 LQKENI. CDR3: CASSTDRGRYGYTF. As DNA, the CDR3 is TGTGCCAGCTCCACGGACAGGGGAAGGTATGGCTACACCTTC.

CDR3 amino acids: CASRGLAGGYEQYF. DNA for the CDR3: TGTGCCAGCAGGGGACTAGCGGGAGGATACGAGCAGTACTTC. The chain has TRBV6-5 and TRBJ2-7, with 15 bases fitting TRBD2. Germline lookup yields CDR1 MNHEY and CDR2 SVGAGI. V lost 6 bases and J lost 4; bases outside the gene matches: 1. The CDR3 loop spans 14 amino acids.

V is TRBV27 and J is TRBJ1-2, with 7 nucleotides matching TRBD1. Per germline, CDR1 MNHEY and CDR2 SMNVEV (reference sequence). V was pared by 8 bases and J by 4 bases, with 7 bases of the junction left unmatched. This CDR3 has 13 amino acids. The CDR3 reads CASSTSGGYGYTF. The CDR3 DNA sequence: TGTGCCAGCTCTACCTCAGGGGGCTATGGCTACACCTTC.

The chain has TRBV18 and TRBJ2-2; D unclear. Trimming pared 1 base from V and 7 bases from J, leaving 7 bases between. Germline V gene data show CDR1 as KGHSH and CDR2 as LQKENI. The CDR3 is 13 residues long. CDR3 coding DNA: TGTGCCAGCTCACCACAGTGGAGCGGGGAGCTGTTTTTT. Translation gives CASSPQWSGELFF. Full variable domain (outside the CDR3, taken from reference TRBV18 and TRBJ2-2): NAGVMQNPRHLVRRRGQEARLRCSPMKGHSHVYWYRQLPEEGLKFMVYLQKENIIDESGMPKERFSAEFPKEGPSILRIQQVVRGDSAAYFCASSPQWSGELFFGEGSRLTVL.

The J gene is TRBJ2-7, the V gene TRBV6-5; D perhaps matches TRBD2 (6 bases). The CDR3 contains 12 residues. Germline loops: CDR1 MNHEY, CDR2 SVGAGI. V lost 5 bases to trimming and J lost 6 bases, with 11 bases between them. The CDR3 loop is CASSRGTIEQYV. The CDR3 DNA reads TGTGCCAGCAGTCGCGGGACGATCGAGCAGTACGTC.

The CDR3 bases are TGTGCCAGCAGCTTAGGGAGGTCGAGCACTGAAGCTTTCTTT. This translates into CASSLGRSSTEAFF. This chain joins TRBV11-3 and TRBJ1-1; D is unclear. Germline assignment: CDR1 SGHNT and CDR2 YENEEA. The CDR3 runs to 14 residues. V lost 1 base and J lost 4, with 10 bases in between.

The chain carries TRBV5-4 and TRBJ2-1; 12 bases agree with TRBD2. The J segment lost 4 bases and the V segment lost 4 bases, leaving 6 bases of the junction unmatched. Germline V gives CDR1 SGHNT, CDR2 YYREEE (reference sequence). This CDR3 is 16 amino acids long. The CDR3 sequence is CASSMTSGSIYNEQFF. CDR3 nucleotides: TGTGCCAGCAGCATGACTAGCGGGAGCATTTACAATGAGCAGTTCTTC. The full variable domain, with the rest looked up from reference TRBV5-4 and TRBJ2-1, is ETGVTQSPTHLIKTRGQQVTLRCSSQSGHNTVSWYQQALGQGPQFIFQYYREEENGRGNFPPRFSGLQFPNYSSELNVNALELDDSALYLCASSMTSGSIYNEQFFGPGTRLTVL.